This record looks at one TCR beta chain sequence and its context. Its antigen remains undetermined. No base quality information exists; no much larger clone differs at one position. The germline V gene yields SGHDT for CDR1 and YYEEEE for CDR2. V and J lose 6 bases and 5 bases, and a span of 8 bases separates them. Including cysteine and phenylalanine, the CDR3 has 11 amino acids. Just the 33-base CDR3 DNA is kept, in frame starting at base 1. The CDR3 regions of human TCRbeta chains were analyzed by immunosequencing. Per the authors' processing: TCRs in the repertoires were matched against a reference library of SARS-CoV-2-specific TCRs that had been generated with the MIRA antigen-specificity platform. Breadth meant the fraction of unique TCRs that were SARS-CoV-2-associated, whereas depth meant the fraction of total T cells that were SARS-CoV-2-associated. Using the MIRA data, each spike-specific TCR was assigned both to the spike region to which the TCR was reactive and to a CD4 or CD8 class. Log10-transformed breadth and depth values were compared by one-way ANOVA with Sidak's multiple comparisons tests. TCRdb stores this immuneACCESS table with in-frame sequences only. Part of the clones is absent; in the studies checked, under half of the shortfall reflects unresolved V genes, and no reason is known for the rest. V and J calls and clone size are as listed in that table; D and trimming were resolved from the DNA. The sample table records roughly 150,000 clones; 90% of these occur just once. The ten largest clones add up to around 1.5% of the sample.

This sample stems from a study of T cell responses to AZD1222 COVID-19 vaccine (dated by TCRdb to the early 2020s). General notes on the study: TCR sequencing covered 230 or so trial participants: nearly 210 given two doses of AZD1222 and around 25 given two doses of MenACWY control vaccine. Trial participants were enrolled by age into subgroups of 18-55, 56-69 and 70-plus years, and around 150, 29 and 61 TCR-sequenced participants, respectively, were included in these subgroups.

Points the paper makes about the study in general: The vaccine-associated CD4 TCRs covered the entire spike protein, and the dominant responses fell in regions 160-218 and 743-854. Most participants were white British and females outnumbered males, and the authors suggested that clonal diversity may have been underestimated. Because no day 14 peak-response samples were available, repertoires were characterized only after the peak T cell response. Conclusions about previously exposed vaccinees were limited because only six or seven AZD1222 recipients were SARS-CoV-2 seropositive at baseline. In the small 56-69-year group, the increase in depth fell short of significance, most likely because of low power. Reportedly, almost half of the unique spike-specific TCRs recognized epitopes lying outside the regions that are mutated in the B.1.351 and B.1.1.7 variants. After two AZD1222 doses, both the breadth and the depth of spike-specific TCRs were significantly higher than at day 0 and than in MenACWY recipients.

What the time point label conveys for this sample: about 28 days (+/-7) after the second vaccine dose. AZD1222 recipients with second doses at about 4 weeks or about 12 weeks were pooled, because spike-specific TCR depth and breadth did not differ between schedules. Samples from vaccinated people were obtained from the UK trials COV001 and COV002, which included a single-blind randomized controlled phase 2/3 trial of AZD1222 (ChAdOx1 nCoV-19) in healthy adults. For TCRbeta chain sequencing, PBMC samples from trial participants were taken at day 0 and at day 28 after the second dose. The sequence derives from an adult who received the AZD1222 COVID-19 vaccine. This sequence uses TRBV5-6 and TRBJ2-5, with no D gene named confidently. The input for sequencing was peripheral blood, taken 28 days after the second AZD1222 dose. The DNA sequence is TGTGCCAGCACTCGTGGGGAGACCCAGTACTTC. The resulting protein is CASTRGETQYF.